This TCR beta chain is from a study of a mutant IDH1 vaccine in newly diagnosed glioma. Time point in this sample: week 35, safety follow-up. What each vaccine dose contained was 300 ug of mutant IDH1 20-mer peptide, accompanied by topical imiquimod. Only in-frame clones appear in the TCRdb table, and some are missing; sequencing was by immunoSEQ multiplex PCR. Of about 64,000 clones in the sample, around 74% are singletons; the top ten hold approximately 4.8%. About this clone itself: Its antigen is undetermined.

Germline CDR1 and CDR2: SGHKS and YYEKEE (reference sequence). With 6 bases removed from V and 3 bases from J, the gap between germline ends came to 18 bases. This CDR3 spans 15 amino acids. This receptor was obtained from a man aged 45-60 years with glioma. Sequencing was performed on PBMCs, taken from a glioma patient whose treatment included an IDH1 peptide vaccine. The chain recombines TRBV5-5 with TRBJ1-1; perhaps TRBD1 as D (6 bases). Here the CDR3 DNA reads TGTGCCAGCAACACCGACAGGCTTGTGGACACTGAAGCTTTCTTT. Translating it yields CASNTDRLVDTEAFF.